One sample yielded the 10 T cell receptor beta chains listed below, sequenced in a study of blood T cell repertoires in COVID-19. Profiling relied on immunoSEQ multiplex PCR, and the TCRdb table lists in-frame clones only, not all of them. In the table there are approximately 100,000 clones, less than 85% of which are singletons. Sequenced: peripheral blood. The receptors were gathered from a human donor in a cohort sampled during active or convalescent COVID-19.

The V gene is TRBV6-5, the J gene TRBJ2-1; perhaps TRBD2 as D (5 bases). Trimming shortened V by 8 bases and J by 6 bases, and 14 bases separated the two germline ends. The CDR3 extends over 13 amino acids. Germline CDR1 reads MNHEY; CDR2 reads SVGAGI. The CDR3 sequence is CASGELVPNEQFF. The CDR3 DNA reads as TGTGCCAGCGGAGAACTAGTTCCCAATGAGCAGTTCTTC.

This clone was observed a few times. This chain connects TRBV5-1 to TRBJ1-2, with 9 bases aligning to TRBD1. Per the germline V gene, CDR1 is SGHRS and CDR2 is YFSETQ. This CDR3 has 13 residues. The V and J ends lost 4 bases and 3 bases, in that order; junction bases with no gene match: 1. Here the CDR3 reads CASSRTGDYGYTF. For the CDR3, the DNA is TGCGCCAGCAGCCGGACAGGGGACTATGGCTACACCTTC.

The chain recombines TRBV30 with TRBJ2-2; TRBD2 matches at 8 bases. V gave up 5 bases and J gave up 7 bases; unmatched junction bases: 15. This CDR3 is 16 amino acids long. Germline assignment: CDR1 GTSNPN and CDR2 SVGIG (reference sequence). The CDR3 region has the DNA TGTGCCTGGGCGAGGAGCGGGAGTCCCTTGGTCGGGGAGCTGTTTTTT. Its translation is CAWARSGSPLVGELFF.

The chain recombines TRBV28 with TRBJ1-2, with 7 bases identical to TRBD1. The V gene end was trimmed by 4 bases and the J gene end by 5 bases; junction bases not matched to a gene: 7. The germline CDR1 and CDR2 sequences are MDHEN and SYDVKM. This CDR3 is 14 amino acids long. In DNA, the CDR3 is TGTGCCAGCAGTTACCCGACAGGGACTTATGGCTACACCTTC. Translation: CASSYPTGTYGYTF.

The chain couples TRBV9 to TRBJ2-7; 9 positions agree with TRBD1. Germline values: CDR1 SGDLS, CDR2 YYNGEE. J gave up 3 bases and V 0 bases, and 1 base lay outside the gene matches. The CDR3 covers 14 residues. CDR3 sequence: CASSVADRGYEQYF. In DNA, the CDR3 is TGTGCCAGCAGCGTAGCGGACAGGGGCTACGAGCAGTACTTC.

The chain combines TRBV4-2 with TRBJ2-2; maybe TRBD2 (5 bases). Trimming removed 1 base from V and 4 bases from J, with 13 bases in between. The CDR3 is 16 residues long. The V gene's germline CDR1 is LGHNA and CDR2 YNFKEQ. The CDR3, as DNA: TGTGCCAGCAGCCAAGTGGTAGCGCAAGCCACCGGGGAGCTGTTTTTT. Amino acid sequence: CASSQVVAQATGELFF.

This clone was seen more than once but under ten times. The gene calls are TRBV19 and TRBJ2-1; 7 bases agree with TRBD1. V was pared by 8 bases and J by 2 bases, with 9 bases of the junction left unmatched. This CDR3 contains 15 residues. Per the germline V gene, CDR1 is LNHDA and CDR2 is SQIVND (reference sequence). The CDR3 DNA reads TGTGCCAGTGACCCAGGGGGTAGAGCCTACAATGAGCAGTTCTTC. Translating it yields CASDPGGRAYNEQFF.

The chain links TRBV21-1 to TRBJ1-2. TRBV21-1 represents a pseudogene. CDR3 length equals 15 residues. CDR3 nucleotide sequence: TGTGCCAGCACCCATGCGGGGGGGCAGGTCTATGGCTACACCTTC. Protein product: CASTHAGGQVYGYTF.

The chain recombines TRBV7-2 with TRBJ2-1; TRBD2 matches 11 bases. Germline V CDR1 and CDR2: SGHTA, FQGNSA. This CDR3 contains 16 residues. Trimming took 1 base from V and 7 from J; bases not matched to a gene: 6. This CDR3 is CASSLVPTSGRNEQFF. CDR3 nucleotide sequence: TGTGCCAGCAGCTTAGTACCCACTAGCGGGAGAAATGAGCAGTTCTTC.

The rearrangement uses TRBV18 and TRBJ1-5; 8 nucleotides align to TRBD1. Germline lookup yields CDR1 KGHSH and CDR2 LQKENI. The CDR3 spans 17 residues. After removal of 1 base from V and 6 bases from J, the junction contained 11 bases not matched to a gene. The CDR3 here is CASSPLSGGSGGQPQHF. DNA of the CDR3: TGTGCCAGCTCACCACTTTCAGGGGGCTCAGGCGGTCAGCCCCAGCATTTT.